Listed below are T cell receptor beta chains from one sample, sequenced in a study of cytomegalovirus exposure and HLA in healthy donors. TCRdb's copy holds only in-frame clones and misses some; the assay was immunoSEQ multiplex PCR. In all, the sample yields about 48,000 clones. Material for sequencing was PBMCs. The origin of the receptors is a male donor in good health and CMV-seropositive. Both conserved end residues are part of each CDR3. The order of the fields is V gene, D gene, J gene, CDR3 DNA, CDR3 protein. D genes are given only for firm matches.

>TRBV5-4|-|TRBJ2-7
TGTGCCAGCAGCTTGGGTCAGGGTGCCTACGAGCAGTACTTC
CASSLGQGAYEQYF
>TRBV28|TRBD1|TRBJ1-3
TGTGCCAGCAGTTTACCCCAAACAGGGGTCTTATACACCATATATTTT
CASSLPQTGVLYTIYF
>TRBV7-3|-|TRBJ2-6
TGTGCCAGCAGCTCGTATGCCCAGGGCGGCGGTGGGGCCAACGTCCTGACTTTC
CASSSYAQGGGGANVLTF
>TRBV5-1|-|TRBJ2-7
TGCGCCAGCAGCGCCTGGGCTAGCGACTACGAGCAGTACTTC
CASSAWASDYEQYF
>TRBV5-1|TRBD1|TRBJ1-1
TGCGCCAGCAGCTTTCAGGGGGACACTGAAGCTTTCTTT
CASSFQGDTEAFF
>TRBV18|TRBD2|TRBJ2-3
TGTGCCAGCTCACCATCTCTAGCGGGAGATACGCAGTATTTT
CASSPSLAGDTQYF
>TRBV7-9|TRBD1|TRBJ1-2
TGTGCCAGCAGCCCGGAGACAGGGGACCCCGGTAACTATGGCTACACCTTC
CASSPETGDPGNYGYTF
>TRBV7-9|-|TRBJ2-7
TGTGCCAGCGCGGGCCGCTCCTACGAGCAGTACTTC
CASAGRSYEQYF
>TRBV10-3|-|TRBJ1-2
TGTGCCATCAGGGTCTCGAGCTATGGCTACACCTTC
CAIRVSSYGYTF
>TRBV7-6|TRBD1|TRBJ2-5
TGTGCCAGCAGCTTGTCAGGGGGCATAGAGACCCAGTACTTC
CASSLSGGIETQYF
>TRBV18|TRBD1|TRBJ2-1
TGTGCTAGCTCACCATTTACGGGACAGGGGTACAATGAGCAGTTCTTC
CASSPFTGQGYNEQFF
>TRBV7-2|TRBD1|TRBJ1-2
TGTGCCAGCAGCTTAGACAGGGGGATTTCTGGCTACACCTTC
CASSLDRGISGYTF
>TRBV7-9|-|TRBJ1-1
TGTGCCAGCACCTCCACTGCCTTGACTGAAGCTTTCTTT
CASTSTALTEAFF
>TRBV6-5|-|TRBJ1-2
TGTGCCAGCAGTTACCCGGGGATTGGTGGCTACACCTTC
CASSYPGIGGYTF
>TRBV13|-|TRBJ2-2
TGTGCCGGAGCGGCAGGCACCGGGGAGCTGTTTTTT
CAGAAGTGELFF
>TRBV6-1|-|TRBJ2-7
TGTGCCAGCAGTGAAAACGCGGACGAGCAGTACTTC
CASSENADEQYF
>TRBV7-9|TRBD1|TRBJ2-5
TGTGCCAGCACCCTACAGGGGTCGGAAGAGACCCAGTACTTC
CASTLQGSEETQYF
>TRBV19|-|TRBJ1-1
TGTGCCAGTAGTCAGGCCCCGGAGGGATATAGAGGTCTGAACACTGAAGCTTTCTTT
CASSQAPEGYRGLNTEAFF
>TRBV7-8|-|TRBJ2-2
TGTGCCAGCAGCCAGGGTGCTAGAAGTTTAACCGGGGAGCTGTTTTTT
CASSQGARSLTGELFF
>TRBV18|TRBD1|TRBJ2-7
TGTGCCAGCTCACCAAAGGGGGCTTTCTCCTACGAGCAGTACTTC
CASSPKGAFSYEQYF
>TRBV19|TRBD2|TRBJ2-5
TGTGCCAGTAGTCCAAAGACTAGCGGCATACAAGAGACCCAGTACTTC
CASSPKTSGIQETQYF
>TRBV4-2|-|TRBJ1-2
TGTGCCAGCAGCCAGCCAGGGGAAGTTAGTGGCTACACCTTC
CASSQPGEVSGYTF
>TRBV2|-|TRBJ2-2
TGTGCCAGCAGTCCGGTCACCCCGGGGACCGGGGAGCTGTTTTTT
CASSPVTPGTGELFF
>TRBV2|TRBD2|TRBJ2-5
TGTGCCAGCAGCCGTCTTTGGGAGGGGGAGACCCAGTACTTC
CASSRLWEGETQYF
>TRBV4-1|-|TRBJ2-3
TGCGCCAGCAGCCAAGGGGCGGGGCCCAGCCTGGGGGAGCAGTATTTT
CASSQGAGPSLGEQYF
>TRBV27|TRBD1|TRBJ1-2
TGTGCCAGCAGTCCTCGGACAGGGGTTCATGGCTACACCTTC
CASSPRTGVHGYTF
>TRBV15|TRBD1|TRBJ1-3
TGTGCCACCAGCAGAGATCAGGGACAGGGATTTCTGAACACCATATATTTT
CATSRDQGQGFLNTIYF
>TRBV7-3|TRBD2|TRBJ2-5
TGTGCCAGCAGCAAAAGCGGGAGCCAAGAGACCCAGTACTTC
CASSKSGSQETQYF
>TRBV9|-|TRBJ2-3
TGTGCCAGCAGCGTTTTCGGAGATACGCAGTATTTT
CASSVFGDTQYF